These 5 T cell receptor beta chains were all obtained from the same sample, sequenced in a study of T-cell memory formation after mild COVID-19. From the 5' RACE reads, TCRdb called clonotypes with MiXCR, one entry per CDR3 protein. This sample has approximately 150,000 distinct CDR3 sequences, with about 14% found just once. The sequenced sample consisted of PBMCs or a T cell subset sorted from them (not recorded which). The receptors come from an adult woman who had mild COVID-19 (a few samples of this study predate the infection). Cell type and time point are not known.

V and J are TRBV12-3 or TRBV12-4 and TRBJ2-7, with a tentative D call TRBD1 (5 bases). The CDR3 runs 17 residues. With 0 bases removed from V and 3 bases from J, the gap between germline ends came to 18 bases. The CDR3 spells CASSLAWVGQGVYEQYF. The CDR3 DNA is TGTGCCAGCAGTTTAGCGTGGGTCGGGCAAGGGGTCTACGAGCAGTACTTC.

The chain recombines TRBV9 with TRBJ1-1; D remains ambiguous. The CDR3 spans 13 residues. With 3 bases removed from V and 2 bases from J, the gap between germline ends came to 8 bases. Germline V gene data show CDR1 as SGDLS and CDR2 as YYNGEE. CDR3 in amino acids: CASSAFYNTEAFF. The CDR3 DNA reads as TGTGCCAGCAGCGCTTTCTACAACACTGAAGCTTTCTTT.

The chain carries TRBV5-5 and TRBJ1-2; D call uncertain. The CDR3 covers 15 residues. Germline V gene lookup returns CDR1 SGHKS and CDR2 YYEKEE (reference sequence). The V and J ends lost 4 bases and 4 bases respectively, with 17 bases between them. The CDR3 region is CASSPHWEDFYGYTF. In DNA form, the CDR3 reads TGTGCCAGCAGCCCTCACTGGGAGGACTTCTATGGCTACACCTTC.

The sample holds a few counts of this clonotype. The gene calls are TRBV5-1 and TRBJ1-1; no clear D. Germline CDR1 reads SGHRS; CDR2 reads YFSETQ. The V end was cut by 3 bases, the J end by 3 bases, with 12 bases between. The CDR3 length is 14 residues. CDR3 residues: CASSSETWDTEAFF. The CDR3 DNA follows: TGCGCCAGCAGCTCAGAAACCTGGGACACTGAAGCTTTCTTT.

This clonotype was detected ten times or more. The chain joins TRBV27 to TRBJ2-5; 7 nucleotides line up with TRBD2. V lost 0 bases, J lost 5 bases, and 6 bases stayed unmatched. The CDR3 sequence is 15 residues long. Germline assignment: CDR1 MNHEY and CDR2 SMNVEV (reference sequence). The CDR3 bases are TGTGCCAGCAGTTTATCCGCGGGGGTTTTGGAGACCCAGTACTTC. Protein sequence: CASSLSAGVLETQYF.